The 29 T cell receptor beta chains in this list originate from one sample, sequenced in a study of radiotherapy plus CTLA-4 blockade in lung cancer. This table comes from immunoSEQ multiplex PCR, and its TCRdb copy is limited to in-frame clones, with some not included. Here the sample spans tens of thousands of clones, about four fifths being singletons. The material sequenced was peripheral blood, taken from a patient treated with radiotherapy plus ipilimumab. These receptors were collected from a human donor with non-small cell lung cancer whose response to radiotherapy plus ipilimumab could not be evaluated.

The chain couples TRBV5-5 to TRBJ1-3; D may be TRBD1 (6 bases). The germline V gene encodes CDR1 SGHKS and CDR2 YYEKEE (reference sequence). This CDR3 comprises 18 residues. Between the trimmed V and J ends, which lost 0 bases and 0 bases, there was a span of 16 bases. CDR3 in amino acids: CASSLAMPGEYSGNTIYF. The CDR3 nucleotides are TGTGCCAGCAGCTTGGCCATGCCAGGGGAATACTCTGGAAACACCATATATTTT.

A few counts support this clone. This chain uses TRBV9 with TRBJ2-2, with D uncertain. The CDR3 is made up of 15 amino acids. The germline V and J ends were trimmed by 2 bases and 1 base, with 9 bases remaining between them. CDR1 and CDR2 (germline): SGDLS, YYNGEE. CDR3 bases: TGTGCCAGCAGCGTTAACAGTTGGAACACCGGGGAGCTGTTTTTT. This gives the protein CASSVNSWNTGELFF.

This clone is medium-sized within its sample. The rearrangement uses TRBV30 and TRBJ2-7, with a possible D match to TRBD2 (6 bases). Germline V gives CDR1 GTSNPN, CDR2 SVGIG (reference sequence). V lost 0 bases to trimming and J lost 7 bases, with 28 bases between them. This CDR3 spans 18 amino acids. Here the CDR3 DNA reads TGTGCCTGGAGTGTCAAAGTCCAGACTCGGAGGGGAATCGGGGAGCAGTACTTC. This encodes CAWSVKVQTRRGIGEQYF.

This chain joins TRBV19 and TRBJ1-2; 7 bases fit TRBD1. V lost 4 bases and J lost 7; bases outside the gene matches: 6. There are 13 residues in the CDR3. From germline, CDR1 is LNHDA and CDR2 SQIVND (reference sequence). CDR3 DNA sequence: TGTGCCAGTAGTACTAGACAGGGCGGTGGCTACACCTTC. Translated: CASSTRQGGGYTF. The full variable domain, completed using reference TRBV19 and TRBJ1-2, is DGGITQSPKYLFRKEGQNVTLSCEQNLNHDAMYWYRQDPGQGLRLIYYSQIVNDFQKGDIAEGYSVSREKKESFPLTVTSAQKNPTAFYLCASSTRQGGGYTFGSGTRLTVV.

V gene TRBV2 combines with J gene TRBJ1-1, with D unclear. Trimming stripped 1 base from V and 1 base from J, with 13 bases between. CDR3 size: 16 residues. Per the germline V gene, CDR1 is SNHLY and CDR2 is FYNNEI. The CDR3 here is CASSEGAGISNTEAFF. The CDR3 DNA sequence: TGTGCCAGCAGTGAAGGGGCGGGCATATCGAACACTGAAGCTTTCTTT. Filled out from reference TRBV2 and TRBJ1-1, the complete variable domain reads EPEVTQTPSHQVTQMGQEVILRCVPISNHLYFYWYRQILGQKVEFLVSFYNNEISEKSEIFDDQFSVERPDGSNFTLKIRSTKLEDSAMYFCASSEGAGISNTEAFFGQGTRLTVV.

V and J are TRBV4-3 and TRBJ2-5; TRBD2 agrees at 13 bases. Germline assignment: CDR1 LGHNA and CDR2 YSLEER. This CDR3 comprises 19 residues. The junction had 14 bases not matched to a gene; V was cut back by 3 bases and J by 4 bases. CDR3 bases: TGCGCCAGCAGCCATGTAGGACTAGCGGGAGTCCCGGGTGGAGAGACCCAGTACTTC. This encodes CASSHVGLAGVPGGETQYF.

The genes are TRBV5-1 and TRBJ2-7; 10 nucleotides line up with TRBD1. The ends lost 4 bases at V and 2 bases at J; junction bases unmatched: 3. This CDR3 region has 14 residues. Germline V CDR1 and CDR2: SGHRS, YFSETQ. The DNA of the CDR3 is TGCGCCAGCAGCCCCGGACAGGGGGCCTACGAGCAGTACTTC. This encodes CASSPGQGAYEQYF.

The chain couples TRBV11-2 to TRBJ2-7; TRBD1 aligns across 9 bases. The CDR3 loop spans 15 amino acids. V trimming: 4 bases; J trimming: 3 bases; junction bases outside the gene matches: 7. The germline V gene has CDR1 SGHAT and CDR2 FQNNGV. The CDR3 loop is CASSSRDRVHYEQYF. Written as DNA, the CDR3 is TGTGCCAGCAGCTCCCGGGACAGGGTCCACTACGAGCAGTACTTC.

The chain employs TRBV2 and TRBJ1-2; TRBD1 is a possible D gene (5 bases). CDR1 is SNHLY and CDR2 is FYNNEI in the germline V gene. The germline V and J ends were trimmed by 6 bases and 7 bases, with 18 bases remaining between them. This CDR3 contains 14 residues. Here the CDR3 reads CASRSRRAGGGYTF. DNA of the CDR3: TGTGCCAGCAGGAGCAGGAGGGCTGGGGGTGGCTACACCTTC.

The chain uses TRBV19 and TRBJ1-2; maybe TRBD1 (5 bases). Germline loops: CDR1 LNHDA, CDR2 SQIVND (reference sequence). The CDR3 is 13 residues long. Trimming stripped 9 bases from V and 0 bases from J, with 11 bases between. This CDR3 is CASRDSTNYGYTF. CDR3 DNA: TGTGCCAGCAGAGACAGTACTAACTATGGCTACACCTTC.

The CDR3 region is CASRHRGRNEQFF. DNA of the CDR3: TGTGCCAGCAGACACAGGGGGCGGAATGAGCAGTTCTTC. This chain connects TRBV28 to TRBJ2-1, with 9 bases fitting TRBD1. The CDR3 is 13 residues long. Trimming cost V 6 bases and J 7 bases; bases outside gene matches: 4. Germline values: CDR1 MDHEN, CDR2 SYDVKM.

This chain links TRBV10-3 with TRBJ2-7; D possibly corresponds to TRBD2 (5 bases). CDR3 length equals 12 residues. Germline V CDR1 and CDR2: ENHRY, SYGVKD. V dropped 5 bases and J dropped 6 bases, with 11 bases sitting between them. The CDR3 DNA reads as TGTGCCATCAGTCGCCCGGGAACCGAGCAGTACTTC. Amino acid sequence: CAISRPGTEQYF.

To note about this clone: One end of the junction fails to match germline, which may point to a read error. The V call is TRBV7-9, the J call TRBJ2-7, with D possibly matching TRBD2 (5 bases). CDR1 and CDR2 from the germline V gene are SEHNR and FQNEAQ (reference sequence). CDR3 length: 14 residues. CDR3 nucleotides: TGTGCCAGCAGCTTAGCGGTGCGGGCCTACGGGCAGTACTTC. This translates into CASSLAVRAYGQYF.

The CDR3 region has the DNA TGTGCCTGGAGTCAGACAGGACGGCCGAATCGTCAGCCCCAGCATTTT. Translating gives CAWSQTGRPNRQPQHF. V and J are TRBV30 and TRBJ1-5; a possible D gene is TRBD1 (6 bases). The CDR3 contains 16 residues. Per the germline V gene, CDR1 is GTSNPN and CDR2 is SVGIG (reference sequence). V shed 2 bases and J shed 6 bases, with 20 bases lying between them.

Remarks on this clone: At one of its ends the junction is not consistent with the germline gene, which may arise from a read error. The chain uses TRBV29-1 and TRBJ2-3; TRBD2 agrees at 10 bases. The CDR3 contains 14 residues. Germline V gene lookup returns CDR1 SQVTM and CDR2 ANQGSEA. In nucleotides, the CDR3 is TGCAGCGTCGAAGGACTAGCGGAGGCAGATACGCAGTATTTT. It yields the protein CSVEGLAEADTQYF.

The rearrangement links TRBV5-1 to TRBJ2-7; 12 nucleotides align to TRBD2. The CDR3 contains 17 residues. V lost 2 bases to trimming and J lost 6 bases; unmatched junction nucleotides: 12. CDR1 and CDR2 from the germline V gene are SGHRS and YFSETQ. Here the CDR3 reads CASSLQTSGSFDVEQYF. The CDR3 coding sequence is TGCGCCAGCAGCTTACAGACTAGCGGGAGTTTCGATGTCGAGCAGTACTTC.

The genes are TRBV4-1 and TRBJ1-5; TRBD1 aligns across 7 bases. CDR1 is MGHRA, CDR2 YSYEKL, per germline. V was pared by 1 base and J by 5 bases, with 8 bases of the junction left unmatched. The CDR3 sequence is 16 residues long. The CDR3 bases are TGCGCCAGCAGCCAAGGTCCGGGACAGACTTATCAGCCCCAGCATTTT. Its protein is CASSQGPGQTYQPQHF.

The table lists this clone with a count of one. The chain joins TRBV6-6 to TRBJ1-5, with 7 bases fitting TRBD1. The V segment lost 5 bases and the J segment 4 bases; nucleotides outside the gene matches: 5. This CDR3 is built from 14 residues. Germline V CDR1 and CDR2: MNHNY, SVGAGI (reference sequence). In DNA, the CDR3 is TGTGCCAGCAGTGCCCGGGACAGAAATCAGCCCCAGCATTTT. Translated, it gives CASSARDRNQPQHF.

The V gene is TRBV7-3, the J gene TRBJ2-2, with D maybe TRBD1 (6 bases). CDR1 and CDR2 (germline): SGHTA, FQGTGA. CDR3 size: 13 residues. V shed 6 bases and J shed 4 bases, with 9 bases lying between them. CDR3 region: CASRPDSTGELFF. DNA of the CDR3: TGTGCCAGCAGGCCGGACAGCACCGGGGAGCTGTTTTTT.

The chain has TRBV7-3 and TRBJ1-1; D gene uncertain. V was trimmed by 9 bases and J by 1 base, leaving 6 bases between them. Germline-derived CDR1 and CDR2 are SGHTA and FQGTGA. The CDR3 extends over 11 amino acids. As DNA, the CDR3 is TGTGCCAGGGCGGAGAACACTGAAGCTTTCTTT. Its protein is CARAENTEAFF. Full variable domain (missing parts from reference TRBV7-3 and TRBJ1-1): GAGVSQTPSNKVTEKGKYVELRCDPISGHTALYWYRQSLGQGPEFLIYFQGTGAADDSGLPNDRFFAVRPEGSVSTLKIQRTERGDSAVYLCARAENTEAFFGQGTRLTVV.

CDR3 loop: CASSKGLAGVTDTQYF. The CDR3 bases are TGTGCCAGCAGTAAAGGACTAGCGGGAGTCACAGATACGCAGTATTTT. The gene calls are TRBV2 and TRBJ2-3; 13 nucleotides agree with TRBD2. V dropped 5 bases and J dropped 2; count of bases not matched to a gene: 4. The CDR3 runs to 16 residues. Per germline, CDR1 SNHLY and CDR2 FYNNEI.

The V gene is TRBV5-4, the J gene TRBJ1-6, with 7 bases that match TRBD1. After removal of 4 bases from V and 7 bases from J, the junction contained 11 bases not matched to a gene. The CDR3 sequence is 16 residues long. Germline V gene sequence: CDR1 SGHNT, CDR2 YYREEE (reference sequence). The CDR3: CASSRGNRGSNSPLHF. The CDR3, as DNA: TGTGCCAGCAGCAGGGGGAACAGGGGCAGCAATTCACCCCTCCACTTT.

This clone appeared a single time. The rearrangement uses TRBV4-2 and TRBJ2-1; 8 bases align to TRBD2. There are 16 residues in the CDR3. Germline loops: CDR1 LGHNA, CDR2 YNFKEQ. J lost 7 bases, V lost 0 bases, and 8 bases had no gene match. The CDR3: CASSQESSGSGNEQFF. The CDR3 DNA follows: TGTGCCAGCAGCCAAGAGAGCAGCGGGAGCGGAAATGAGCAGTTCTTC.

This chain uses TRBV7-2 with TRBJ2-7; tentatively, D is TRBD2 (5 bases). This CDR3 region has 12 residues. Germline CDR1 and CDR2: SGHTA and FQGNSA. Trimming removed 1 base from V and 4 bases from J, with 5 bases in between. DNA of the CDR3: TGTGCCAGCAGCTTAGGGGAGTACGAGCAGTACTTC. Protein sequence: CASSLGEYEQYF.

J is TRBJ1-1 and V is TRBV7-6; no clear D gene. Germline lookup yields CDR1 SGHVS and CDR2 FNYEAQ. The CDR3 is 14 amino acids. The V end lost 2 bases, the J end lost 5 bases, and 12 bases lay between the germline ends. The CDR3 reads CASSLLEGGTEAFF. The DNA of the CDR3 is TGTGCCAGCAGCTTATTGGAGGGTGGGACTGAAGCTTTCTTT.

In DNA form, the CDR3 reads TGTGCCAGCAGCTTAGGGGAGGCTGGGGCCAACGTCCTGACTTTC. Translated, it gives CASSLGEAGANVLTF. The rearrangement uses TRBV7-9 and TRBJ2-6; possibly TRBD2 for D (6 bases). CDR3 length: 15 amino acids. Germline V gene data show CDR1 as SEHNR and CDR2 as FQNEAQ (reference sequence). Deletions cut 1 base from V and 2 bases from J, with 6 bases between. Complete variable domain (other parts from reference TRBV7-9 and TRBJ2-6): DTGVSQNPRHKITKRGQNVTFRCDPISEHNRLYWYRQTLGQGPEFLTYFQNEAQLEKSRLLSDRFSAERPKGSFSTLEIQRTEQGDSAMYLCASSLGEAGANVLTFGAGSRLTVL.

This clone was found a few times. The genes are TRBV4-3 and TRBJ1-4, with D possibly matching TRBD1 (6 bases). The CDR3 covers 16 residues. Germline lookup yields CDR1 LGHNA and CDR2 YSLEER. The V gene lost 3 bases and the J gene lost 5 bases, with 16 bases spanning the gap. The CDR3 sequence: CASSQGARQGNEKLFF. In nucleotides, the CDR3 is TGCGCCAGCAGCCAGGGTGCGAGGCAGGGGAATGAAAAACTGTTTTTT.

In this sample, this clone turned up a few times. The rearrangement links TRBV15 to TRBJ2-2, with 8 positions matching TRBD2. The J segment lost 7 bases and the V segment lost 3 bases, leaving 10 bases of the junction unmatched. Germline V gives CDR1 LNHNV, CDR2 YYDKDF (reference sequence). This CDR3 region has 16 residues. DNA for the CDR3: TGTGCCACCAGCAGCGGGGTCGGGAGGGCCCACGGGGAGCTGTTTTTT. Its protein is CATSSGVGRAHGELFF.

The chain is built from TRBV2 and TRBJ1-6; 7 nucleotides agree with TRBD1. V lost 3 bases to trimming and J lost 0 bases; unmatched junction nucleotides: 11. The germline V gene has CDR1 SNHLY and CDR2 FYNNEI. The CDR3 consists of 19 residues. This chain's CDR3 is CASSERQGVTSSYNSPLHF. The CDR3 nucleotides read TGTGCCAGCAGTGAGAGACAGGGTGTCACCAGCTCCTATAATTCACCCCTCCACTTT.